Listed here are 17 T cell receptor beta chains from one sample, sequenced in a study of regulatory T cells in long-lasting Graves disease. Noted time point: newly diagnosed GD, antithyroid drugs for less than 3 months. Generation of the TCR library employed RNA extracted from PBMCs. TCR beta libraries were built with iRepertoire HTBI primers and Arm-PCR of CDR3 regions. TCRdb ran MiXCR on the multiplex PCR reads and lists one entry per CDR3 protein. Of 450,000 to 500,000 distinct CDR3 sequences detected, 15% to 20% appear once; the ten largest clones hold over 9%. The same data also contributed to another study, on T cells in Graves' hyperthyroidism and ophthalmopathy.

The source was peripheral blood mononuclear cells (PBMCs), collected at new diagnosis, from a patient treated with antithyroid drugs. The receptors originated from a man aged 35 to 55 with Graves disease.

This clonotype was observed at least ten times. The chain uses TRBV11-2 and TRBJ2-2; no definite D call. With 5 bases removed from V and 7 bases from J, the gap between germline ends came to 14 bases. Germline lookup yields CDR1 SGHAT and CDR2 FQNNGV. The CDR3 has 14 residues. DNA of the CDR3: TGTGCCAGCAGCGGTCCAGGTTCGCTCGGGGAGCTGTTTTTT. This translates into CASSGPGSLGELFF.

In this sample, this clonotype turned up many times. The chain employs TRBV20-1 and TRBJ1-1; D not resolved. V was shortened by 4 bases and J by 6 bases, with 6 bases between the two germline ends. The CDR3 is 10 residues long. Germline lookup yields CDR1 DFQATT and CDR2 SNEGSKA (reference sequence). CDR3 sequence reads: CSATRSEAFF. The CDR3 coding sequence is TGCAGTGCTACGCGATCTGAAGCTTTCTTT.

Details on this clonotype: A much larger clone is a single base away; this may be a read error. The chain has TRBV3-1 and TRBJ2-5; a possible D gene is TRBD2 (5 bases). The end of the DNA is better explained by TRBJ2-1, so the J call may be wrong. Germline CDR1 LGHDT, CDR2 YNNKEL (reference sequence). The CDR3 length is 13 residues. CDR3 DNA sequence: TGTGCCAGCAGCCCCTCACTGATAGCGGAGCAGTTCTTC. Its protein is CASSPSLIAEQFF.

This chain joins TRBV6-1 and TRBJ2-1; weak D call: TRBD2 (6 bases). V was pared by 8 bases and J by 8 bases, with 19 bases between. The CDR3 covers 14 residues. Germline CDR1 and CDR2: MNHNS and SASEGT. In nucleotides, the CDR3 is TGTGCCAGCGAGGACTATGGCTTAATCCATGAGCAGTTCTTC. Amino acids: CASEDYGLIHEQFF.

This clonotype appeared many times. The chain joins TRBV28 to TRBJ1-2; D might be TRBD1 (5 bases). The CDR3 is made up of 14 amino acids. Trimming removed 2 bases at V and 4 bases at J, with 11 bases between. CDR1 MDHEN and CDR2 SYDVKM come from the germline V gene. CDR3 coding DNA: TGTGCCAGCAGTTTAGGCAGGGTCCCCTATGGCTACACCTTC. It yields the protein CASSLGRVPYGYTF.

This clonotype was observed at least ten times. The chain combines TRBV11-2 with TRBJ1-3, with D possibly matching TRBD1 (5 bases). Trimming left V 6 bases short and J 0 bases short, with 9 bases between. Germline V gene lookup returns CDR1 SGHAT and CDR2 FQNNGV. This CDR3 comprises 14 residues. The CDR3 here is CASRGLSSGNTIYF. CDR3 nucleotides: TGTGCCAGCAGGGGACTTAGCTCTGGAAACACCATATATTTT.

This clonotype was seen many times. The chain combines TRBV20-1 with TRBJ2-4; TRBD2 agrees at 7 bases. V trimming: 0 bases; J trimming: 0 bases; junction bases outside the gene matches: 5. Germline CDR1 is DFQATT and CDR2 is SNEGSKA (reference sequence). The CDR3 length is 16 residues. CDR3 in amino acids: CSARDRAGVAKNIQYF. The CDR3 nucleotides are TGCAGTGCTAGAGATCGCGCGGGGGTAGCCAAAAACATTCAGTACTTC.

The table lists this clonotype with many counts. The genes are TRBV11-2 and TRBJ2-7; 8 nucleotides match TRBD1. Germline V gene sequence: CDR1 SGHAT, CDR2 FQNNGV. V was pared by 4 bases and J by 5 bases, with 10 bases of the junction left unmatched. The CDR3 is made up of 15 amino acids. This CDR3 reads CASSSDTRTGNEQYF. CDR3 in DNA: TGTGCCAGCAGCTCGGATACCAGGACAGGGAACGAGCAGTACTTC.

This clonotype was seen at least ten times. The V and J genes are TRBV5-6 and TRBJ2-3; D gene ambiguous. Germline V CDR1 and CDR2: SGHDT, YYEEEE. The ends were cut back, 6 bases at V and 4 bases at J, with 18 bases in the middle. The CDR3 runs 15 residues. The CDR3 is CASTSGPEHSDTQYF. For the CDR3, the DNA is TGTGCCAGCACCTCGGGTCCGGAACACTCAGATACGCAGTATTTT. The full variable domain, completed using reference TRBV5-6 and TRBJ2-3, is DAGVTQSPTHLIKTRGQQVTLRCSPKSGHDTVSWYQQALGQGPQFIFQYYEEEERQRGNFPDRFSGHQFPNYSSELNVNALLLGDSALYLCASTSGPEHSDTQYFGPGTRLTVL.

This clonotype was seen only a few times. The chain employs TRBV7-9 and TRBJ2-1; TRBD1 aligns across 8 bases. V trimming: 1 base; J trimming: 7 bases; junction bases outside the gene matches: 6. Germline assignment: CDR1 SEHNR and CDR2 FQNEAQ (reference sequence). This CDR3 spans 15 amino acids. The CDR3 sequence: CASSLGTGWKNEQFF. The DNA for the CDR3 is TGTGCCAGCAGCTTAGGGACAGGGTGGAAAAATGAGCAGTTCTTC.

This clonotype was seen ten or more times. The gene calls are TRBV28 and TRBJ2-6; D gene ambiguous. The CDR3 spans 12 residues. V lost 6 bases and J 8 bases, leaving 8 bases between the germline ends. The germline gives CDR1 MDHEN, CDR2 SYDVKM. The CDR3 nucleotides read TGTGCCAGCAGCGGGTGGTCCAACGTCCTGACTTTC. It specifies CASSGWSNVLTF.

This clonotype was found many times. This chain links TRBV28 with TRBJ1-1; 7 bases agree with TRBD1. This CDR3 is 12 amino acids long. V shed 6 bases and J 3 bases; nucleotides not matched to a gene: 1. From germline, CDR1 is MDHEN and CDR2 SYDVKM. The CDR3 sequence is CASRGQYTEAFF. The CDR3 bases are TGTGCCAGCAGGGGACAGTACACTGAAGCTTTCTTT.

The chain is built from TRBV12-3 or TRBV12-4 and TRBJ2-1; D gene ambiguous. With 3 bases removed from V and 7 bases from J, the gap between germline ends came to 10 bases. The CDR3 has 13 residues. Here the CDR3 reads CASSFGRKNEQFF. DNA of the CDR3: TGTGCCAGCAGTTTTGGCCGCAAGAATGAGCAGTTCTTC.

The genes are TRBV6-2 or TRBV6-3 and TRBJ1-2, with a tentative D call TRBD1 (5 bases). The germline CDR1 and CDR2 sequences are MNHEY and SVGEGT. V was clipped by 3 bases and J by 4 bases, with 12 bases between them. The CDR3 extends over 14 amino acids. Written as DNA, the CDR3 is TGTGCCAGCAGTTATGGGGCACCCCCCTATGGCTACACCTTC. Amino acids: CASSYGAPPYGYTF.

Notes on this clonotype: The final CDR3 position lacks the conserved phenylalanine or tryptophan, pointing to a likely read error. The DNA is left out, because the CDR3 cannot be placed on it with certainty; the CDR3 is given as TCRdb lists it. The chain combines TRBV28 with TRBJ2-7; TRBD1 is the table's D call and was not checked against the DNA. CDR1 is MDHEN and CDR2 is SYDVKM in the germline V gene. A total of 8 residues make up the CDR3, ends included. CDR3 sequence: CASSFRDR.

Notes on this clonotype: This may be a read error: a much more frequent sequence differs by one nucleotide. The CDR3 region has the DNA TGTGCCAGCAGCTTCGGGACAGGGCCCGCCTGGAATGAGCAGTTCTTC. This encodes CASSFGTGPAWNEQFF. The chain combines TRBV12-3 or TRBV12-4 with TRBJ2-1, with TRBD1 matching over 9 bases. This CDR3 has 16 residues. V lost 6 bases to trimming and J lost 7 bases; unmatched junction nucleotides: 13.

The chain carries TRBV6-1 and TRBJ1-2; the D is unclear. The ends were cut back, 6 bases at V and 2 bases at J, with 10 bases in the middle. Looked up from germline, CDR1 is MNHNS and CDR2 is SASEGT. This CDR3 has 13 residues. CDR3 in amino acids: CASSPTVNYGYTF. The CDR3 DNA follows: TGTGCCAGCAGCCCCACAGTGAACTATGGCTACACCTTC.